The 16 T cell receptor beta chains in this list originate from one sample, sequenced in a study of shared clonotypes between healthy human individuals. CD45RO negativity and positive selection for CCR7 defined naive CD8 cells, a population that excluded terminally differentiated effector memory CD45RA+ cells. Method: immunoSEQ multiplex PCR; TCRdb's copy keeps in-frame clones and lacks some. The sample yields fewer than 1 million clones, approximately 97% seen once. The source material was naive CD8+ T cells sorted from blood. The receptors come from a man younger than 45 in good health.

The chain links TRBV28 to TRBJ1-4; D possibly corresponds to TRBD1 (5 bases). Trimming took 1 base from V and 6 from J, leaving 6 bases between them. Germline lookup yields CDR1 MDHEN and CDR2 SYDVKM. This CDR3 has 13 residues. The CDR3 here is CASSLLGDEKLFF. The CDR3 region has the DNA TGTGCCAGCAGTTTATTGGGGGATGAAAAACTGTTTTTT.

This chain joins TRBV6-5 and TRBJ2-7; D might be TRBD1 (6 bases). The CDR3 loop spans 14 amino acids. V was clipped by 6 bases and J by 6 bases, with 18 bases between them. Germline CDR1 is MNHEY and CDR2 is SVGAGI. For the CDR3, the DNA is TGTGCCAGCAGCCTTTTTCAGGGGCCTGGCGAGCAGTACTTC. As protein: CASSLFQGPGEQYF.

The chain has TRBV6-1 and TRBJ2-7, with D perhaps matching TRBD2 (5 bases). CDR3 size: 16 residues. V lost 2 bases to trimming and J lost 2 bases, with 16 bases between them. CDR1 and CDR2 (germline): MNHNS, SASEGT. The CDR3 coding sequence is TGTGCCAGCAGTGAAACACGACACGGACTTACCTACGAGCAGTACTTC. It specifies CASSETRHGLTYEQYF.

The chain combines TRBV28 with TRBJ1-4; TRBD1 might be the D (5 bases). Per germline, CDR1 MDHEN and CDR2 SYDVKM. This CDR3 comprises 15 residues. Deletions cut 5 bases from V and 3 bases from J, with 13 bases between. The CDR3 region is CASSTRQRPNEKLFF. CDR3 bases: TGTGCCAGCAGTACGAGACAGCGCCCTAATGAAAAACTGTTTTTT.

The V and J genes are TRBV10-2 and TRBJ2-1; D ambiguous. The CDR3 sequence is 12 residues long. Trimming removed 4 bases at V and 8 bases at J, with 9 bases between. Germline values: CDR1 WSHSY, CDR2 SAAADI. The CDR3 DNA reads as TGCGCCAGCAGTGTAAGTCAGGATGAGCAGTTCTTC. Its translation: CASSVSQDEQFF.

This sequence joins TRBV2 and TRBJ2-1; TRBD2 might be the D (6 bases). Germline V gives CDR1 SNHLY, CDR2 FYNNEI. The CDR3 sequence is 14 residues long. The V end lost 7 bases, the J end lost 6 bases, and 16 bases lay between the germline ends. The CDR3 nucleotides read TGTGCCAGCAACTTGGGGCAGGGACTCAATGAGCAGTTCTTC. It specifies CASNLGQGLNEQFF.

Comment on this clone: The identical CDR3 is also encoded by other nucleotide sequences in the sample. The rearrangement links TRBV2 to TRBJ2-7; a weak D match, TRBD1 (5 bases). From germline, CDR1 is SNHLY and CDR2 FYNNEI. V was cut by 9 bases and J by 4 bases, with 7 bases left in between. This CDR3 spans 10 amino acids. The CDR3 DNA reads as TGTGCCAGTTCAGGGTACGAGCAGTACTTC. Translated: CASSGYEQYF.

The chain joins TRBV28 to TRBJ2-5; 7 nucleotides agree with TRBD1. Germline V gene sequence: CDR1 MDHEN, CDR2 SYDVKM. Trimming took 6 bases from V and 6 from J; bases not matched to a gene: 13. CDR3 length: 15 amino acids. Here the CDR3 reads CASSHQGVEKKTQYF. CDR3 DNA: TGTGCCAGCAGCCATCAGGGGGTAGAGAAGAAGACCCAGTACTTC.

The V and J genes are TRBV28 and TRBJ2-3; possible D gene TRBD1, 6 bases. Germline V gene lookup returns CDR1 MDHEN and CDR2 SYDVKM. Trimming stripped 6 bases from V and 5 bases from J, with 21 bases between. The CDR3 length is 16 residues. In DNA form, the CDR3 reads TGTGCCAGCAGCGCCCGGGACACTCGGCGGGTAGATACGCAGTATTTT. This translates into CASSARDTRRVDTQYF. Full variable domain (remainder filled in from reference TRBV28 and TRBJ2-3): DVKVTQSSRYLVKRTGEKVFLECVQDMDHENMFWYRQDPGLGLRLIYFSYDVKMKEKGDIPEGYSVSREKKERFSLILESASTNQTSMYLCASSARDTRRVDTQYFGPGTRLTVL.

Of note for this clone: The same CDR3 is also encoded by other DNA sequences in this sample. The CDR3 bases are TGTGCCAGCAGCCGAGGAGAGACCCAGTACTTC. Amino acid sequence: CASSRGETQYF. The rearrangement uses TRBV7-9 and TRBJ2-5, with unresolved D. The germline V and J ends were trimmed by 5 bases and 4 bases, with 5 bases remaining between them. Germline values: CDR1 SEHNR, CDR2 FQNEAQ (reference sequence). This CDR3 region has 11 residues.

V usage is TRBV9 and J usage is TRBJ2-1; TRBD1 matches at 11 bases. The ends lost 4 bases at V and 9 bases at J; junction bases unmatched: 9. Germline CDR1 SGDLS, CDR2 YYNGEE. This CDR3 is built from 15 residues. CDR3 sequence (DNA): TGTGCCAGCAGCCGTTACGGGACAGGGGGAACTGAGCAGTTCTTC. Encoded protein: CASSRYGTGGTEQFF.

This chain uses TRBV2 with TRBJ2-7; no firm D call. Germline V gene data show CDR1 as SNHLY and CDR2 as FYNNEI. With 4 bases removed from V and 5 bases from J, the gap between germline ends came to 12 bases. The CDR3 spans 13 residues. This CDR3 reads CASSGDPGHEQYF. The DNA for the CDR3 is TGTGCCAGCAGTGGAGACCCCGGCCACGAGCAGTACTTC.

The rearrangement uses TRBV5-1 and TRBJ2-7; perhaps TRBD2 as D (6 bases). CDR3 length: 15 amino acids. Germline lookup yields CDR1 SGHRS and CDR2 YFSETQ. V was trimmed by 0 bases and J by 3 bases, leaving 13 bases between them. CDR3 DNA: TGCGCCAGCAGCTTGGGTAGCGGAGCTCACTACGAGCAGTACTTC. Protein product: CASSLGSGAHYEQYF.

V gene TRBV28 combines with J gene TRBJ1-1, with D possibly matching TRBD1 (6 bases). CDR1 is MDHEN, CDR2 SYDVKM, per germline. The CDR3 spans 14 residues. Trimming left V 6 bases short and J 1 base short, with 12 bases between. CDR3 coding DNA: TGTGCCAGCAGCCCAAGGGGGGCGAACACTGAAGCTTTCTTT. It specifies CASSPRGANTEAFF. The full variable domain, its missing parts supplied by reference TRBV28 and TRBJ1-1, is DVKVTQSSRYLVKRTGEKVFLECVQDMDHENMFWYRQDPGLGLRLIYFSYDVKMKEKGDIPEGYSVSREKKERFSLILESASTNQTSMYLCASSPRGANTEAFFGQGTRLTVV.

The gene calls are TRBV7-9 and TRBJ2-5, with a possible D match to TRBD1 (5 bases). The V end was cut by 3 bases, the J end by 4 bases, with 9 bases between. This CDR3 is 13 amino acids long. Germline assignment: CDR1 SEHNR and CDR2 FQNEAQ (reference sequence). The DNA of the CDR3 is TGTGCCAGCAGCTTTCAGGGAAGAGAGACCCAGTACTTC. Protein: CASSFQGRETQYF.

V is TRBV27 and J is TRBJ2-1; 7 nucleotides agree with TRBD2. CDR3 length: 15 residues. The trim removed 3 bases at V and 5 bases at J, leaving 7 bases unmatched. CDR1 is MNHEY, CDR2 SMNVEV, per germline (reference sequence). Written as DNA, the CDR3 is TGTGCCAGCAGTTTCACTAGCGTGGGCAACAATGAGCAGTTCTTC. It yields the protein CASSFTSVGNNEQFF.